Presented here are 32 T cell receptor beta chains from one specimen sequenced in a study of T-cell memory formation after mild COVID-19. TCRdb fed the 5' RACE reads into MiXCR, producing one record per CDR3 protein. This sample carries 470,000 or so distinct CDR3 sequences, 15% to 20% of them seen once, and the ten largest clones take roughly an eighth. Specimen: PBMCs or a T cell subset sorted from them (not recorded which). All receptors derive from an adult woman who had mild COVID-19 (a few samples of this study predate the infection). Cell type and time point are not known.

This clonotype showed up just a few times. The chain is built from TRBV6-5 and TRBJ1-1; D unresolved. V lost 2 bases, J lost 10 bases, and 23 bases lay in between. Germline lookup yields CDR1 MNHEY and CDR2 SVGAGI. CDR3 length: 16 residues. The CDR3 protein is CASSYELAGPHLSAFF. In DNA form, the CDR3 reads TGTGCCAGCAGTTACGAGTTGGCCGGACCTCATCTGTCAGCTTTCTTT.

This clonotype has a handful of counts. The rearrangement joins TRBV7-2 to TRBJ2-5; TRBD2 matches 7 bases. V was pared by 0 bases and J by 7 bases, with 8 bases of the junction left unmatched. This CDR3 spans 15 amino acids. CDR1 and CDR2 (germline): SGHTA, FQGNSA. The DNA for the CDR3 is TGTGCCAGCAGCTTAGCGATGGGGGGGACGGGGACCCAGTACTTC. Protein: CASSLAMGGTGTQYF.

This clonotype has a count of ten or more. The chain couples TRBV7-9 to TRBJ1-2, with a possible D match to TRBD1 (6 bases). Trimming stripped 4 bases from V and 4 bases from J, with 13 bases between. CDR3 size: 14 residues. CDR1 and CDR2 from the germline V gene are SEHNR and FQNEAQ (reference sequence). CDR3 DNA: TGTGCCAGCAGCTCTTGGACAGACCTCTATGGCTACACCTTC. Its translation: CASSSWTDLYGYTF.

This clonotype turned up a few times. This chain uses TRBV6-5 with TRBJ2-7; D is perhaps TRBD1 (8 bases). The CDR3 length is 14 residues. The V end lost 6 bases, the J end lost 4 bases, and 16 bases lay between the germline ends. Germline CDR1 MNHEY, CDR2 SVGAGI. CDR3 region: CASRNGGTGYEQYF. The DNA for the CDR3 is TGTGCCAGCAGGAACGGGGGGACAGGATACGAGCAGTACTTC.

This clonotype was seen repeatedly, ten times or more. V and J are TRBV12-3 or TRBV12-4 and TRBJ2-2, with unresolved D. Between the trimmed V and J ends, which lost 1 base and 6 bases, there was a span of 3 bases. The CDR3 has 12 amino acids. In nucleotides, the CDR3 is TGTGCCAGCAGTTTAGTTCCCGGGGAGCTGTTTTTT. Protein: CASSLVPGELFF.

There are many counts of this clonotype. This chain joins TRBV7-2 and TRBJ2-2; either TRBD1 or TRBD2 may supply D (6 bases each). Between the trimmed V and J ends, which lost 4 bases and 3 bases, there was a span of 12 bases. There are 15 residues in the CDR3. Per the germline V gene, CDR1 is SGHTA and CDR2 is FQGNSA. The CDR3 DNA reads as TGTGCCAGCAGCTGGGGGGACATCTACACCGGGGAGCTGTTTTTT. Translation gives CASSWGDIYTGELFF.

This rearrangement joins TRBV6-6 to TRBJ1-5; D is unclear. V was clipped by 6 bases and J by 7 bases, with 16 bases between them. Germline lookup yields CDR1 MNHNY and CDR2 SVGAGI (reference sequence). This CDR3 comprises 14 residues. CDR3 DNA: TGTGCCAGCAGGGCAGGCCAGAACACACAGCCCCAGCATTTT. This gives the protein CASRAGQNTQPQHF.

This clonotype has more than one count but fewer than ten. V gene TRBV10-3 combines with J gene TRBJ2-1, with D tentatively TRBD2 (7 bases). With 10 bases removed from V and 2 bases from J, the gap between germline ends came to 18 bases. The CDR3 contains 15 residues. Germline V gene sequence: CDR1 ENHRY, CDR2 SYGVKD. In DNA, the CDR3 is TGTGCCACCTGGGGCGGGGGCGGGACCTACAATGAGCAGTTCTTC. This codes for CATWGGGGTYNEQFF.

CDR3: CASSLQGAFYEQYF. The DNA for the CDR3 is TGTGCCAGCAGTTTACAGGGGGCATTCTACGAGCAGTACTTC. V usage is TRBV27 and J usage is TRBJ2-7; 8 positions agree with TRBD1. There are 14 residues in the CDR3. Germline V gene lookup returns CDR1 MNHEY and CDR2 SMNVEV (reference sequence). Trimming at V came to 2 bases and at J to 3 bases, leaving 3 bases not matched to a gene.

This chain links TRBV13 with TRBJ2-1; tentative D call: TRBD1 (5 bases). There are 15 residues in the CDR3. Trimming pared 2 bases from V and 6 bases from J, leaving 14 bases between. Germline CDR1 PRHDT, CDR2 FYEKMQ (reference sequence). This CDR3 reads CASSLRGRSFNEQFF. CDR3 nucleotides: TGTGCCAGCAGCTTAAGGGGCAGGAGTTTCAATGAGCAGTTCTTC. Full variable domain (remainder filled in from reference TRBV13 and TRBJ2-1): AAGVIQSPRHLIKEKRETATLKCYPIPRHDTVYWYQQGPGQDPQFLISFYEKMQSDKGSIPDRFSAQQFSDYHSELNMSSLELGDSALYFCASSLRGRSFNEQFFGPGTRLTVL.

The count of this clonotype is one. This rearrangement joins TRBV20-1 to TRBJ1-5; D is uncertain. Germline V lookup: CDR1 DFQATT, CDR2 SNEGSKA (reference sequence). The CDR3 covers 14 residues. The V end lost 0 bases, the J end lost 4 bases, and 10 bases lay between the germline ends. In nucleotides, the CDR3 is TGCAGTGCTAGAGATCAGCGGGAAAATCAGCCCCAGCATTTT. This sequence encodes CSARDQRENQPQHF.

The V and J genes are TRBV5-4 and TRBJ2-5; TRBD1 matches at 7 bases. V lost 7 bases and J lost 2; bases outside the gene matches: 5. Germline CDR1 is SGHNT and CDR2 is YYREEE (reference sequence). The CDR3 loop spans 13 amino acids. CDR3 nucleotide sequence: TGTGCCAGCGTCATACAGGGGCAAGAGACCCAGTACTTC. Translated: CASVIQGQETQYF.

The V call is TRBV6-4, the J call TRBJ2-2, with D perhaps assigned TRBD1 or TRBD2 (5 bases each). V was pared by 7 bases and J by 5 bases, with 14 bases between. The CDR3 has 14 residues. Germline CDR1 and CDR2: MRHNA and SNTAGT. The CDR3: CASTRDPQTGELFF. In DNA form, the CDR3 reads TGTGCCAGCACCCGGGACCCCCAAACCGGGGAGCTGTTTTTT.

V is TRBV20-1 and J is TRBJ2-1; the match to TRBD2 covers 12 bases. The J segment lost 11 bases and the V segment lost 2 bases, leaving 10 bases of the junction unmatched. Germline V gene sequence: CDR1 DFQATT, CDR2 SNEGSKA (reference sequence). There are 15 residues in the CDR3. CDR3 in DNA: TGCAGTGCTAGATCCGAGACTAGCGGGAGTCGAAAGCAGTTCTTC. Protein sequence: CSARSETSGSRKQFF.

This clonotype was seen repeatedly, ten times or more. V usage is TRBV29-1 and J usage is TRBJ1-1, with D perhaps TRBD1 (5 bases). CDR3 length: 10 residues. The germline V gene has CDR1 SQVTM and CDR2 ANQGSEA. Trimming removed 4 bases at V and 6 bases at J, with 6 bases between. The CDR3: CSVGDSEAFF. DNA for the CDR3: TGCAGCGTTGGGGACTCTGAAGCTTTCTTT.

This clonotype has just a few counts. The genes are TRBV6-5 and TRBJ1-4; weak D call: TRBD1 (5 bases). Trimming shortened V by 7 bases and J by 8 bases, and 11 bases separated the two germline ends. The CDR3 covers 12 residues. Germline V CDR1 and CDR2: MNHEY, SVGAGI. The CDR3 sequence: CASTSTDEKLFF. CDR3 coding DNA: TGTGCCAGCACCTCGACAGACGAAAAACTGTTTTTT.

There are a few counts of this clonotype. V is TRBV7-9 and J is TRBJ2-1, with 10 bases aligning to TRBD2. CDR1 and CDR2 from the germline V gene are SEHNR and FQNEAQ (reference sequence). J was trimmed by 8 bases and V by 4 bases; bases with no gene match: 14. The CDR3 runs to 17 residues. The CDR3 nucleotides are TGTGCCAGCAGCTCCCCTCCGGGACTAGCGAGGACGGATGAGCAGTTCTTC. This sequence encodes CASSSPPGLARTDEQFF.

There are many counts of this clonotype. The CDR3 bases are TGTGCCAGCAGCTCGGGACAGGGAAAACCCAACGAGCAGTACTTC. This translates into CASSSGQGKPNEQYF. The chain employs TRBV7-9 and TRBJ2-7; 9 nucleotides line up with TRBD1. The ends lost 4 bases at V and 5 bases at J; junction bases unmatched: 9. CDR3 size: 15 residues. The germline gives CDR1 SEHNR, CDR2 FQNEAQ (reference sequence).

This clonotype was seen only a few times. The V gene is TRBV10-3, the J gene TRBJ2-1, with 10 positions matching TRBD1. CDR1 is ENHRY, CDR2 SYGVKD, per germline. The trim removed 10 bases at V and 5 bases at J, leaving 5 bases unmatched. The CDR3 is 13 amino acids. The CDR3 nucleotides are TGTGCCAGCCGACAGGGGGCGAACAATGAGCAGTTCTTC. Translated: CASRQGANNEQFF.

The rearrangement uses TRBV7-2 and TRBJ2-2; the D gene is possibly TRBD2 (5 bases). Deletions cut 6 bases from V and 4 bases from J, with 12 bases between. Looked up from germline, CDR1 is SGHTA and CDR2 is FQGNSA. The CDR3 has 14 amino acids. Here the CDR3 DNA reads TGTGCCAGCAGTCAGTGGAGGTCCACCGGGGAGCTGTTTTTT. This codes for CASSQWRSTGELFF.

This chain links TRBV15 with TRBJ1-1; TRBD1 might be the D (6 bases). The CDR3 consists of 17 residues. CDR1 is LNHNV and CDR2 is YYDKDF in the germline V gene (reference sequence). The V end lost 2 bases, the J end lost 1 base, and 17 bases lay between the germline ends. DNA of the CDR3: TGTGCCACCAGCAGAACGGAGAACAGGGCCGGGAACACTGAAGCTTTCTTT. Its protein product is CATSRTENRAGNTEAFF.

This chain uses TRBV7-6 with TRBJ2-7; D may match TRBD1 or TRBD2 (6 bases each). The CDR3 spans 16 residues. Germline values: CDR1 SGHVS, CDR2 FNYEAQ. Trimming took off 4 bases at V and 3 bases at J, with 19 bases between the two ends. This CDR3 is CASSSGVGTGLYEQYF. The CDR3 bases are TGTGCCAGCAGCTCAGGGGTGGGGACTGGGCTCTACGAGCAGTACTTC.

The chain employs TRBV9 and TRBJ2-5; the match to TRBD2 covers 10 bases. CDR1 and CDR2 from the germline V gene are SGDLS and YYNGEE. V lost 6 bases to trimming and J lost 1 base; unmatched junction nucleotides: 12. This CDR3 region has 17 residues. The CDR3 nucleotides read TGTGCCAGCATCGGCCGTCGTAGCGGGGGGCCCCAAGAGACCCAGTACTTC. Translated, it gives CASIGRRSGGPQETQYF.

The gene calls are TRBV5-6 and TRBJ2-7; D may be TRBD1 (6 bases). The CDR3 is 15 amino acids. CDR1 is SGHDT, CDR2 YYEEEE, per germline. The germline V and J ends were trimmed by 4 bases and 2 bases, with 16 bases remaining between them. The CDR3 is CASSPLRDMTYEQYF. As DNA, the CDR3 is TGTGCCAGCAGCCCGCTCCGGGACATGACCTACGAGCAGTACTTC.

The rearrangement joins TRBV29-1 to TRBJ2-7; a weak D match, TRBD1 (6 bases). Looked up from germline, CDR1 is SQVTM and CDR2 is ANQGSEA. The CDR3 extends over 11 amino acids. V shed 5 bases and J shed 7 bases, with 12 bases lying between them. CDR3 amino acids: CSVFGGAEQYF. Here the CDR3 DNA reads TGCAGCGTTTTTGGGGGCGCGGAGCAGTACTTC.

This clonotype was recorded a few times. The chain joins TRBV29-1 to TRBJ2-7; D might be TRBD1 (6 bases). With 5 bases removed from V and 2 bases from J, the gap between germline ends came to 13 bases. CDR1 and CDR2 (germline): SQVTM, ANQGSEA. The CDR3 length is 13 residues. The CDR3: CSVLAGETYEQYF. CDR3 nucleotide sequence: TGCAGCGTTCTGGCAGGGGAGACCTACGAGCAGTACTTC.

The rearrangement joins TRBV11-2 to TRBJ2-1; the D gene is possibly TRBD2 (6 bases). Per germline, CDR1 SGHAT and CDR2 FQNNGV. Trimming cost V 1 base and J 2 bases, with 12 bases left between them. The CDR3 sequence is 16 residues long. The CDR3 bases are TGTGCCAGCAGCTTAGTCACGGGAGTCGCCTACAATGAGCAGTTCTTC. Translation: CASSLVTGVAYNEQFF.

This clonotype was seen at least ten times. The rearrangement uses TRBV11-2 and TRBJ2-7, with TRBD2 matching 8 bases. The CDR3 contains 14 residues. Trimming at V came to 5 bases and at J to 0 bases, leaving 3 bases not matched to a gene. Germline V CDR1 and CDR2: SGHAT, FQNNGV. The CDR3 loop reads CASSVAGPSYEQYF. In DNA, the CDR3 is TGTGCCAGCAGCGTAGCGGGACCCTCCTACGAGCAGTACTTC.

There are a few counts of this clonotype. This chain joins TRBV25-1 and TRBJ2-6; possibly TRBD2 for D (5 bases). The CDR3 is 15 amino acids. Per the germline V gene, CDR1 is MGHDK and CDR2 is SYGVNS. The ends were cut back, 1 base at V and 1 base at J, with 5 bases in the middle. The CDR3 is CASSESGSGANVLTF. CDR3 nucleotides: TGTGCCAGCAGTGAATCGGGGTCTGGGGCCAACGTCCTGACTTTC.

This clonotype has only a few counts. This chain uses TRBV9 with TRBJ2-7, with TRBD2 matching over 10 bases. Per the germline V gene, CDR1 is SGDLS and CDR2 is YYNGEE. V lost 1 base and J lost 2; bases outside the gene matches: 3. The CDR3 loop spans 15 amino acids. CDR3 in DNA: TGTGCCAGCAGCGTAACAGCGGGGGGGACCTACGAGCAGTACTTC. Protein product: CASSVTAGGTYEQYF.

This clonotype has only a few counts. This chain links TRBV7-6 with TRBJ2-7; maybe TRBD1 (5 bases). V lost 2 bases to trimming and J lost 6 bases, with 8 bases between them. There are 12 residues in the CDR3. CDR1 is SGHVS, CDR2 FNYEAQ, per germline. CDR3 DNA: TGTGCCAGCAGCTTATACGACAGCGAGCAGTACTTC. It translates to CASSLYDSEQYF.

The chain links TRBV7-8 to TRBJ2-7; TRBD2 aligns across 11 bases. CDR3 length equals 16 residues. Trimming cost V 5 bases and J 4 bases; bases outside gene matches: 10. Germline CDR1 SGHVS, CDR2 FQNEAQ. The CDR3 sequence: CASSATGTSGVYEQYF. CDR3 in DNA: TGTGCCAGCAGCGCTACCGGGACTAGCGGAGTGTACGAGCAGTACTTC. Full variable domain (outside the CDR3, taken from reference TRBV7-8 and TRBJ2-7): GAGVSQSPRYKVAKRGQDVALRCDPISGHVSLFWYQQALGQGPEFLTYFQNEAQLDKSGLPSDRFFAERPEGSVSTLKIQRTQQEDSAVYLCASSATGTSGVYEQYFGPGTRLTVT.